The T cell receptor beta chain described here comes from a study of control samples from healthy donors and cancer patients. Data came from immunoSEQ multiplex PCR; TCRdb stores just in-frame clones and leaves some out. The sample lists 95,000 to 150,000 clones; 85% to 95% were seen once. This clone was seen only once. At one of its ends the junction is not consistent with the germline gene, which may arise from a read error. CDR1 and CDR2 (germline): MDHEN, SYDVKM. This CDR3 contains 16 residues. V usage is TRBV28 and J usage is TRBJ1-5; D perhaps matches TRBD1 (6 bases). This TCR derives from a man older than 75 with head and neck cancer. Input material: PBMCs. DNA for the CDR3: TGTGCCAGCTGTTTAGGCGGGGGGGCGGGTAGGCAGCCCCAGCATTTT. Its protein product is CASCLGGGAGRQPQHF. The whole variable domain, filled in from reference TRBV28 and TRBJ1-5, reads DVKVTQSSRYLVKRTGEKVFLECVQDMDHENMFWYRQDPGLGLRLIYFSYDVKMKEKGDIPEGYSVSREKKERFSLILESASTNQTSMYLCASCLGGGAGRQPQHFGDGTRLSIL.